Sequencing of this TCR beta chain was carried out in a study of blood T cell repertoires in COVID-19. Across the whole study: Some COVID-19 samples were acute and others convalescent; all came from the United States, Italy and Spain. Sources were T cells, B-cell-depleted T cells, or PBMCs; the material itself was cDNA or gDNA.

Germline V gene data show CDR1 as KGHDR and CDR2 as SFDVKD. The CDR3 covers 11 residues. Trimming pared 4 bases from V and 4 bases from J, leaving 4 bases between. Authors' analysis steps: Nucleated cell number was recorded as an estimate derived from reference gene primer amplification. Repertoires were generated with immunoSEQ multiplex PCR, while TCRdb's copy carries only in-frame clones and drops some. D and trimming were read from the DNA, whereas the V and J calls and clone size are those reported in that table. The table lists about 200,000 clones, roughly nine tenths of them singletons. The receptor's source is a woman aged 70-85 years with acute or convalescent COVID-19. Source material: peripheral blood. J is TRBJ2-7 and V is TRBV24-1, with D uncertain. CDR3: CATSDRYEQYF. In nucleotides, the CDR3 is TGTGCCACCAGTGACAGGTACGAGCAGTACTTC.